The 6 T cell receptor beta chains given below trace back to one sample, sequenced in a study of shared clonotypes between healthy human individuals (dated by TCRdb to about 2020). The library was produced with the immunoSEQ multiplex PCR assay. Imported from immuneACCESS, the table was reduced by TCRdb to in-frame sequences with V and J called. These copies leave out some clones; in studies compared against another copy, an unresolved V gene accounts for under half, and the cause of the remainder is not known. The sample table contains roughly 400,000 clones; only one count was recorded for about 97% of them. About 0.32% of the sample is taken by the ten largest. The sequencing input was memory CD8+ T cells sorted from blood. The cell subset or site label on this specimen signifies: CD45RO+ cells pooled with CCR7-negative TemRA cells. Receptors originate from a man aged 25-45 years in good health.

This chain links TRBV5-1 with TRBJ1-3; TRBD1 matches at 7 bases. CDR1 is SGHRS and CDR2 is YFSETQ in the germline V gene. The V and J ends lost 4 bases and 4 bases, in that order; junction bases with no gene match: 5. CDR3 length: 14 amino acids. This CDR3 reads CASSPRQGGNTIYF. The CDR3, as DNA: TGCGCCAGCAGCCCTCGACAGGGCGGAAACACCATATATTTT.

The chain links TRBV5-1 to TRBJ2-1; D not resolved. This CDR3 has 14 residues. Germline V gene sequence: CDR1 SGHRS, CDR2 YFSETQ. V was shortened by 1 base and J by 8 bases, with 13 bases between the two germline ends. The CDR3 loop reads CASSLTTLGDEQFF. Written as DNA, the CDR3 is TGCGCCAGCAGCTTGACGACTCTGGGTGATGAGCAGTTCTTC.

V and J are TRBV5-6 and TRBJ2-4; 7 bases line up with TRBD1. This CDR3 is built from 18 residues. The junction had 13 bases not matched to a gene; V was cut back by 0 bases and J by 4 bases. CDR1 is SGHDT, CDR2 YYEEEE, per germline. CDR3: CASSLASYQMGQKNIQYF. CDR3 DNA sequence: TGTGCCAGCAGCTTGGCCTCTTATCAAATGGGACAGAAAAACATTCAGTACTTC.

This clone was detected only once. The V call is TRBV30, the J call TRBJ2-7; D may be TRBD1 (5 bases). CDR3 size: 11 residues. Trimming removed 4 bases at V and 5 bases at J, with 9 bases between. Germline CDR1 reads GTSNPN; CDR2 reads SVGIG (reference sequence). For the CDR3, the DNA is TGTGCCTGGACAGGGATGAACGAGCAGTACTTC. Protein: CAWTGMNEQYF.

This clone is a singleton in its sample. The chain couples TRBV7-6 to TRBJ2-1; TRBD2 aligns across 10 bases. The CDR3 runs to 13 residues. Losses at the gene ends were 3 bases for V and 12 bases for J; bases not matched to a gene: 5. CDR1 is SGHVS and CDR2 is FNYEAQ in the germline V gene. CDR3 amino acids: CASSFVAGGWQFF. For the CDR3, the DNA is TGTGCCAGCAGCTTCGTAGCGGGAGGTTGGCAGTTCTTC.

The chain couples TRBV25-1 to TRBJ1-2; no reliable D call. The CDR3 spans 11 residues. V lost 0 bases to trimming and J lost 9 bases, with 5 bases between them. CDR1 and CDR2 (germline): MGHDK, SYGVNS. The CDR3 coding sequence is TGTGCCAGCAGTGAATATCTTAGCTACACCTTC. This codes for CASSEYLSYTF.